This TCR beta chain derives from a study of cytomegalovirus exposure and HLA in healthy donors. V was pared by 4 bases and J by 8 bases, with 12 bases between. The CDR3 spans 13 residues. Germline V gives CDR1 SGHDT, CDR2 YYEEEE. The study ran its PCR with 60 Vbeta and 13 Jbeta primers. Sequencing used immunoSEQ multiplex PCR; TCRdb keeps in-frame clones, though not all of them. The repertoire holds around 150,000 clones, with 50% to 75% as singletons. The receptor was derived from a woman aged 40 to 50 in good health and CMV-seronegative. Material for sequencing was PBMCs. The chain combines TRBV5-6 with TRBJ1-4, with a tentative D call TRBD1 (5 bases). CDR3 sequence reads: CASSPGLSEKLFF. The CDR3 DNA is TGTGCCAGCAGCCCGGGACTATCGGAAAAACTGTTTTTT.